This section outlines one T cell receptor (beta chain) sequence together with its context. This record comes from a study of shared clonotypes between healthy human individuals. The V gene end was trimmed by 3 bases and the J gene end by 3 bases; junction bases not matched to a gene: 11. Germline V CDR1 and CDR2: SGHDN, FVKESK. The CDR3 runs 16 residues. Those who donated, Caucasian adults without exception, all lived in Nashville, Tennessee. Genomic DNA, for the unsorted samples, came from tens of millions of PBMCs. Clones were read by immunoSEQ multiplex PCR, and TCRdb kept only the in-frame ones, dropping some. The data show about 490,000 clones, with roughly 85% seen just once and roughly 12% held by the top ten.

The chain employs TRBV14 and TRBJ2-7, with 7 bases that match TRBD2. Material: PBMCs. This receptor was identified in a woman in her 40s in good health. Some clones in this sample may be carry-over from other donors' samples. The CDR3 DNA follows: TGTGCCAGCAGCCAGTGGGGGGGGAAGGGATTCTACGAGCAGTACTTC. It yields the protein CASSQWGGKGFYEQYF.